These T cell receptor beta chains were read from a single sample in a study of blood T cells in healthy people across ages. MiXCR was run by TCRdb on the 5' RACE reads, yielding one entry per CDR3 protein. Altogether 850,000 to 1,000,000 distinct CDR3 sequences are present, roughly 48% being singletons, with the ten largest covering around an eighth. The sample was blood. The receptors shown here come from a man aged 25 to 40 in good health. Each CDR3 is given without its conserved first and last residue. The order of the fields is V gene, CDR3 protein.

>TRBV6-2/TRBV6-3
ASSDRTGRNEQF
>TRBV20-1
SASVSGQPQH
>TRBV25-1
ASSEYNGYT
>TRBV5-1
ASSAEPGDPNSPLH
>TRBV20-1
SARDRPNYGYT
>TRBV5-8
ASSLLRHNEQF
>TRBV28
ASNSGVDGYT
>TRBV11-3
ASSSYIAGAGYNERF
>TRBV18
ASSPLSTDTQY
>TRBV28
ASSLIGGNTYEQY
>TRBV2
ASSELVSGANQETQY
>TRBV5-1
ASSVSGGGTDTQY
>TRBV7-2
ASSQRGGVPYPQH
>TRBV27
ASSGTLSLPNQPQH
>TRBV20-1
SARGRGPETQY
>TRBV7-2
ASSPRGFGNEQY
>TRBV6-4
ASSVLAGEQF
>TRBV11-2
ASSALTGDRSSYEQY
>TRBV15
ATSSRGAVSSYNEQF
>TRBV27
ASSLGPFPYNEQF
>TRBV20-1
SAEVMTAKETQY
>TRBV7-2
ASSQPGQIYEQY
>TRBV5-1
ASSLAATANNEQY
>TRBV5-1
ASSSGGGTDTQY
>TRBV29-1
SVEGRQGTQY
>TRBV12-3/TRBV12-4
ASGQGSSGQPQH
>TRBV3-1
ASGVQGNTGELF
>TRBV6-5
ASRERTGGGDEQF
>TRBV29-1
SAVGDNYGYT
>TRBV20-1
SARTGLAGNQETQY
>TRBV7-2
ASSLGGPEETQY
>TRBV7-3
ASSSLAGSTDTQY
>TRBV30
AWTLGYEQY
>TRBV20-1
SAREGSSLRETQY
>TRBV7-9
ASSLEGLAGSGQETQY
>TRBV7-3
ASSLSQSDEQF
>TRBV4-1
ASSRKGQQTYYNEQF
>TRBV3-1
ASSQGIGRKNTEAF
>TRBV9
ASSASPSRSLYEQY
>TRBV10-3
ATRGSGGLSYKEQF
>TRBV12-3/TRBV12-4
ASSPSGGVGNEQF
>TRBV29-1
SVPTFRQAQGSGANVLT